This T cell receptor (beta chain) was documented in a study of CXCR3-negative and CXCR3-positive naive CD8 T cells. 5' RACE that incorporated UMI labels was used to prepare the TRB cDNA libraries. One entry per CDR3 protein, without DNA, is what TCRdb gives after re-calling the 5' RACE reads. The sample has tens of thousands of distinct CDR3 sequences; the top ten hold roughly 1.5%. Study results and caveats: More hydrophobic TRB CDR3s were found in CXCR3-positive naive cells than in CXCR3-negative naive cells. Comparably high diversity was seen in both naive subsets, and much lower diversity in memory CD8+ cells. TRB CDR3 properties served as the basis for inferring TCR strength, and surface CD5 was comparable between naive subsets. The study found that naive CXCR3-negative and CXCR3-positive cells shared TRBV-TRBJ usage, while memory cells differed.

This CDR3 has 12 residues. CDR1 is SEHNR and CDR2 is FQNEAQ in the germline V gene (reference sequence). About this clonotype itself: Its antigen is unknown.

This receptor was obtained from a human donor in good health. Some clones in this sample may be carry-over from other donors' samples. The V call is TRBV7-9, the J call TRBJ2-1. The sequenced sample consisted of naive CXCR3- CD8+ T cells from blood. The subset denotes: CD45RO-CCR7+CD27+CD95- naive CD8+ T cells lacking CXCR3 (TNR3-). The CDR3 is CASSLTYNEQFF.